This T cell receptor (beta chain) was retrieved from a study of technical replicates of blood from a few donors. TCRdb's copy holds only in-frame clones and misses some; the assay was immunoSEQ multiplex PCR. The sample lists tens of thousands of clones, 95% seen once, with about 0.26% in the top ten. The V and J ends lost 10 bases and 3 bases respectively, with 15 bases between them. Germline V gene data show CDR1 as MDHEN and CDR2 as SYDVKM. The CDR3 spans 13 residues. This chain connects TRBV28 to TRBJ1-2; D is possibly TRBD1 (6 bases). The receptor's source is a human donor in good health. Material for sequencing was T cells isolated from PBMCs. Here the CDR3 reads CAILQGPDYGYTF. The CDR3 DNA follows: TGTGCCATACTACAGGGTCCGGACTATGGCTACACCTTC.